Presented here are 27 T cell receptor beta chains from one specimen sequenced in a study of CD8 T cells in Susac syndrome. Random hexamers were used to reverse transcribe the RNA input (roughly 0.5 to 1 ug). TCRdb reprocessed the immunoSEQ multiplex PCR reads via MiXCR and lists one record per CDR3 protein. The sample holds approximately 210,000 distinct CDR3 sequences, 94% seen once. Sequencing was performed on CD4+ T cells from PBMCs. All receptors come from a human donor with Susac syndrome.

The rearrangement uses TRBV7-3 and TRBJ2-2; TRBD2 agrees at 11 bases. Germline V gene data show CDR1 as SGHTA and CDR2 as FQGTGA. This CDR3 contains 15 residues. Trimming at V came to 6 bases and at J to 3 bases, leaving 3 bases not matched to a gene. DNA of the CDR3: TGTGCCAGCAGTTTTAGCGGGGGGGACACCGGGGAGCTGTTTTTT. It is translated as CASSFSGGDTGELFF.

The rearrangement joins TRBV6-5 to TRBJ2-1, with TRBD2 matching over 10 bases. V was pared by 4 bases and J by 4 bases, with 10 bases of the junction left unmatched. The germline V gene encodes CDR1 MNHEY and CDR2 SVGAGI. The CDR3 extends over 17 amino acids. This CDR3 reads CASSSPASGGAYNEQFF. The CDR3 DNA follows: TGTGCCAGCAGTTCCCCGGCCAGCGGGGGGGCTTACAATGAGCAGTTCTTC.

The V call is TRBV30, the J call TRBJ1-3; 8 nucleotides align to TRBD1. The CDR3 consists of 15 residues. The germline V gene encodes CDR1 GTSNPN and CDR2 SVGIG (reference sequence). The V and J ends lost 7 bases and 4 bases, in that order; junction bases with no gene match: 12. In DNA form, the CDR3 reads TGTGCCTCGGCAGGGGGCGCGGGCCCGGGAAACACCATATATTTT. Residues: CASAGGAGPGNTIYF. Based on the CDR3 plus reference TRBV30 and TRBJ1-3, the full variable domain is SQTIHQWPATLVQPVGSPLSLECTVEGTSNPNLYWYRQAAGRGLQLLFYSVGIGQISSEVPQNLSASRPQDRQFILSSKKLLLSDSGFYLCASAGGAGPGNTIYFGEGSWLTVV.

This chain uses TRBV20-1 with TRBJ2-1; D unclear. This CDR3 spans 17 amino acids. The V gene's germline CDR1 is DFQATT and CDR2 SNEGSKA (reference sequence). Trimming stripped 3 bases from V and 0 bases from J, with 18 bases between. CDR3 sequence (DNA): TGCAGTGCTAGCCCCCCAGGTGCGCCGAGCTCCTACAATGAGCAGTTCTTC. It encodes CSASPPGAPSSYNEQFF.

V usage is TRBV20-1 and J usage is TRBJ1-4; D ambiguous. CDR1 is DFQATT, CDR2 SNEGSKA, per germline (reference sequence). Trimming removed 6 bases at V and 8 bases at J, with 10 bases between. The CDR3 is 11 residues long. CDR3 residues: CSAYSAEKLFF. The CDR3 region has the DNA TGCAGTGCCTACTCCGCGGAAAAACTGTTTTTT.

This clonotype showed up just once. The CDR3 DNA reads TGTGCCATTGGGCAGGGAAACACCATATATTTT. Protein: CAIGQGNTIYF. The chain carries TRBV19 and TRBJ1-3; D uncertain. The CDR3 is 11 amino acids. Between the trimmed V and J ends, which lost 10 bases and 4 bases, there was a span of 8 bases. CDR1 is LNHDA, CDR2 SQIVND, per germline (reference sequence).

The CDR3 sequence: CASSYLTGVTEAFF. CDR3 in DNA: TGTGCCAGCAGTTACTTGACTGGCGTCACTGAAGCTTTCTTT. The J gene is TRBJ1-1, the V gene TRBV6-6; D unresolved. With 1 base removed from V and 4 bases from J, the gap between germline ends came to 10 bases. The CDR3 has 14 residues. Germline V CDR1 and CDR2: MNHNY, SVGAGI (reference sequence).

V and J are TRBV12-5 and TRBJ1-4; D unresolved. This CDR3 has 12 residues. Looked up from germline, CDR1 is LGHNT and CDR2 is FRNRAP. The V end lost 0 bases, the J end lost 8 bases, and 4 bases lay between the germline ends. CDR3 loop: CASGLVGEKLFF. The CDR3 bases are TGTGCTAGTGGTTTGGTAGGGGAAAAACTGTTTTTT.

The rearrangement joins TRBV6-2 or TRBV6-3 to TRBJ2-1; 9 nucleotides match TRBD1. CDR3 length: 15 amino acids. V shed 8 bases and J 7 bases; nucleotides not matched to a gene: 12. Looked up from germline, CDR1 is MNHEY and CDR2 is SVGEGT. The CDR3 DNA is TGTGCCAGCGCCCCGTTGGGACAGGGAACAAATGAGCAGTTCTTC. Translated, it gives CASAPLGQGTNEQFF.

The rearrangement links TRBV29-1 to TRBJ1-2; D unclear. This CDR3 spans 9 amino acids. The V end lost 6 bases, the J end lost 6 bases, and 5 bases lay between the germline ends. CDR1 is SQVTM, CDR2 ANQGSEA, per germline. The CDR3 spells CSVGNGYTF. The CDR3 bases are TGCAGCGTGGGGAATGGCTACACCTTC.

V usage is TRBV25-1 and J usage is TRBJ2-1; D not certain. This CDR3 contains 12 residues. Trimming shortened V by 3 bases and J by 9 bases, and 9 bases separated the two germline ends. Germline lookup yields CDR1 MGHDK and CDR2 SYGVNS. The CDR3 loop reads CASSDLPPEQFF. CDR3 DNA: TGTGCCAGCAGTGACCTACCGCCTGAGCAGTTCTTC.

The chain is built from TRBV6-5 and TRBJ2-7, with TRBD1 matching 8 bases. The ends lost 4 bases at V and 4 bases at J; junction bases unmatched: 6. Looked up from germline, CDR1 is MNHEY and CDR2 is SVGAGI. The CDR3 sequence is 14 residues long. The CDR3 sequence: CASSLRQGRYEQYF. CDR3 sequence (DNA): TGTGCCAGCAGTTTAAGACAGGGGCGATACGAGCAGTACTTC.

The V and J genes are TRBV24-1 and TRBJ2-5; D remains ambiguous. This CDR3 has 13 amino acids. The germline CDR1 and CDR2 sequences are KGHDR and SFDVKD. The V end was cut by 0 bases, the J end by 5 bases, with 6 bases between. The CDR3 is CATSDLAAETQYF. In DNA form, the CDR3 reads TGTGCCACCAGTGATTTGGCGGCGGAGACCCAGTACTTC.

This chain uses TRBV29-1 with TRBJ2-7, with D tentatively TRBD1 or TRBD2 (6 bases each). The V end was cut by 4 bases, the J end by 4 bases, with 17 bases between. Germline V gives CDR1 SQVTM, CDR2 ANQGSEA. There are 14 residues in the CDR3. The CDR3: CSVGPGQGLYEQYF. DNA for the CDR3: TGCAGCGTTGGACCGGGACAAGGACTATACGAGCAGTACTTC.

V and J are TRBV19 and TRBJ1-5; no firm D call. V was clipped by 3 bases and J by 3 bases, with 9 bases between them. The CDR3 totals 14 residues. The germline V gene has CDR1 LNHDA and CDR2 SQIVND (reference sequence). CDR3 residues: CASSIDTNNQPQHF. The CDR3 nucleotides are TGTGCCAGTAGTATCGACACTAACAATCAGCCCCAGCATTTT.

The chain combines TRBV7-8 with TRBJ1-6; 7 bases are a match to TRBD1. V trimming: 2 bases; J trimming: 18 bases; junction bases outside the gene matches: 19. This CDR3 region has 16 residues. CDR1 is SGHVS and CDR2 is FQNEAQ in the germline V gene. In nucleotides, the CDR3 is TGTGCCAGCAGCTTAAGAGAGAGTCAGGGGGTCTTTGAAGGCCACTTT. Translated: CASSLRESQGVFEGHF.

The rearrangement uses TRBV20-1 and TRBJ1-6, with 8 bases aligning to TRBD1. V lost 1 base and J lost 7; bases outside the gene matches: 0. CDR3 length: 13 residues. Looked up from germline, CDR1 is DFQATT and CDR2 is SNEGSKA (reference sequence). The CDR3 region is CSARGTGNSPLHF. DNA of the CDR3: TGCAGTGCTAGAGGGACAGGGAATTCACCCCTCCACTTT.

The V gene is TRBV10-3, the J gene TRBJ1-1; D gene uncertain. The V and J ends lost 2 bases and 1 base respectively, with 5 bases between them. The germline gives CDR1 ENHRY, CDR2 SYGVKD. CDR3 length: 13 residues. The CDR3 DNA reads as TGTGCCATCAGTGAGGAGACGAACACTGAAGCTTTCTTT. Its translation is CAISEETNTEAFF.

V is TRBV7-6 and J is TRBJ1-2; no clear D gene. The V gene's germline CDR1 is SGHVS and CDR2 FNYEAQ. Between the trimmed V and J ends, which lost 2 bases and 3 bases, there was a span of 13 bases. This CDR3 comprises 15 residues. The chain's CDR3 is CASSLSGRKDYGYTF. In DNA form, the CDR3 reads TGTGCCAGCAGCTTATCGGGCCGGAAGGACTATGGCTACACCTTC.

The chain combines TRBV20-1 with TRBJ2-1, with TRBD1 identical over 9 bases. Germline V gene lookup returns CDR1 DFQATT and CDR2 SNEGSKA (reference sequence). The CDR3 runs to 14 residues. Trimming took 5 bases from V and 3 from J; bases not matched to a gene: 5. This chain's CDR3 is CSAGGDRVYNEQFF. CDR3 nucleotide sequence: TGCAGTGCTGGGGGGGACAGGGTCTACAATGAGCAGTTCTTC.

This chain connects TRBV20-1 to TRBJ1-5; 7 bases align to TRBD1. This CDR3 is 16 amino acids long. With 4 bases clipped from V and 0 bases from J, the junction kept 9 bases outside the gene matches. Germline V gene lookup returns CDR1 DFQATT and CDR2 SNEGSKA (reference sequence). This chain's CDR3 is CSATTGSHDSNQPQHF. CDR3 coding DNA: TGCAGTGCTACGACAGGGTCACACGATAGCAATCAGCCCCAGCATTTT.

The table lists this clonotype with a count of one. The chain links TRBV5-1 to TRBJ1-2; D unresolved. The CDR3 consists of 14 residues. Germline assignment: CDR1 SGHRS and CDR2 YFSETQ. Trimming cost V 2 bases and J 6 bases, with 14 bases left between them. DNA for the CDR3: TGCGCCAGCAGCTTCCCGGCGGTTGGGGATGGCTACACCTTC. This sequence encodes CASSFPAVGDGYTF.

The CDR3 is CSALFRQGSYEQYF. In DNA, the CDR3 is TGCAGTGCTCTTTTTCGGCAGGGATCATACGAGCAGTACTTC. This chain uses TRBV20-1 with TRBJ2-7, with D possibly TRBD1 on 5 matching bases. Deletions cut 5 bases from V and 4 bases from J, with 18 bases between. The CDR3 runs 14 residues. Germline CDR1 and CDR2: DFQATT and SNEGSKA (reference sequence).

The chain recombines TRBV29-1 with TRBJ1-1; D is ambiguous. The CDR3 has 16 amino acids. V gave up 3 bases and J gave up 0 bases, with 17 bases separating them. CDR1 and CDR2 (germline): SQVTM, ANQGSEA. The CDR3 reads CSVDVSAFRMNTEAFF. The CDR3 DNA reads as TGCAGCGTTGACGTCTCGGCATTCCGAATGAACACTGAAGCTTTCTTT. Based on the CDR3 plus reference TRBV29-1 and TRBJ1-1, the full variable domain is SAVISQKPSRDICQRGTSLTIQCQVDSQVTMMFWYRQQPGQSLTLIATANQGSEATYESGFVIDKFPISRPNLTFSTLTVSNMSPEDSSIYLCSVDVSAFRMNTEAFFGQGTRLTVV.

This clonotype was seen just once. The J gene is TRBJ2-2, the V gene TRBV5-1, with 7 positions matching TRBD1. This CDR3 has 17 amino acids. Germline CDR1 is SGHRS and CDR2 is YFSETQ. V was pared by 0 bases and J by 2 bases, with 7 bases of the junction left unmatched. The CDR3 DNA is TGCGCCAGCAGCTTGGCCGGCACAGGGGCTAACACCGGGGAGCTGTTTTTT. Translated, it gives CASSLAGTGANTGELFF.

The V and J genes are TRBV20-1 and TRBJ1-5; a possible D gene is TRBD1 (6 bases). The ends were cut back, 5 bases at V and 3 bases at J, with 11 bases in the middle. CDR3 length: 13 residues. The germline V gene has CDR1 DFQATT and CDR2 SNEGSKA (reference sequence). The CDR3 region is CSAVQGINQPQHF. CDR3 coding DNA: TGCAGTGCTGTACAGGGTATCAATCAGCCCCAGCATTTT.

The gene calls are TRBV12-3 or TRBV12-4 and TRBJ1-4; the D gene is possibly TRBD1 (5 bases). V was shortened by 3 bases and J by 7 bases, with 15 bases between the two germline ends. The CDR3 runs 15 residues. CDR3: CASSFGGAKSEKLFF. The CDR3, as DNA: TGTGCCAGCAGTTTCGGGGGAGCGAAAAGTGAAAAACTGTTTTTT.